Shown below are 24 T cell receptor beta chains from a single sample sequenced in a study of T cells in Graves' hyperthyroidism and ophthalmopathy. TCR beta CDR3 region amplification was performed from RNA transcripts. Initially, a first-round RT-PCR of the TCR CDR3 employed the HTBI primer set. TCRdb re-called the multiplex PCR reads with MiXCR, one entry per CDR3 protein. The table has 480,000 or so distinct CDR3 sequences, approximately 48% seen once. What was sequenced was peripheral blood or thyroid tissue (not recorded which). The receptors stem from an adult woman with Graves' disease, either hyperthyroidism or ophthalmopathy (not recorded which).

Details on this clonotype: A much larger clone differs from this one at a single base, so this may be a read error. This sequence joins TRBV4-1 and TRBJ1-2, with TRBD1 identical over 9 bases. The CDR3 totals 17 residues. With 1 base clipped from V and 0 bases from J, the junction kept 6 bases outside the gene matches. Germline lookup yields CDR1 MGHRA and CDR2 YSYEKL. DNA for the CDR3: TGCGCCAGCAGCCAAGGACAGGGGGGGCCTTCTAACTATGGCTACACCTTC. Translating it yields CASSQGQGGPSNYGYTF.

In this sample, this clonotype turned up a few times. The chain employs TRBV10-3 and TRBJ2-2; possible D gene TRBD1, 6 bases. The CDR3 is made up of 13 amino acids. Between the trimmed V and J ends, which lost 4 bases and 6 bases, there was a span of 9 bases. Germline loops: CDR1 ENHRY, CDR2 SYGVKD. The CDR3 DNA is TGTGCCATCAGTGTCCAGGGGTCCGGGGAGCTGTTTTTT. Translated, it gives CAISVQGSGELFF.

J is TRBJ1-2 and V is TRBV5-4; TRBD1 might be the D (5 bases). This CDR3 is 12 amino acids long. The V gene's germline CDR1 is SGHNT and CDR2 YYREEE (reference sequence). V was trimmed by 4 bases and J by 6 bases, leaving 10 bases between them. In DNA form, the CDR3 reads TGTGCCAGCAGCCCGGGGGAGCATGGCTACACCTTC. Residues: CASSPGEHGYTF.

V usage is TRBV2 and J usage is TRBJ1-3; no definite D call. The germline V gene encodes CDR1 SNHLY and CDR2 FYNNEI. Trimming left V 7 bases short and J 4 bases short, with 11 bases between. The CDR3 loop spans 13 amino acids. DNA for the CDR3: TGTGCCAGCATTTCCGGTACGGGAAACACCATATATTTT. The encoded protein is CASISGTGNTIYF.

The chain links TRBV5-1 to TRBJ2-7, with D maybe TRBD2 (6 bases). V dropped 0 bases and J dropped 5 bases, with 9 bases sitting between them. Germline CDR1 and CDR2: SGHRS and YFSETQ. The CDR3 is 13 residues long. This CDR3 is CASSLGRDNEQYF. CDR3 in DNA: TGCGCCAGCAGCTTGGGGCGGGATAACGAGCAGTACTTC.

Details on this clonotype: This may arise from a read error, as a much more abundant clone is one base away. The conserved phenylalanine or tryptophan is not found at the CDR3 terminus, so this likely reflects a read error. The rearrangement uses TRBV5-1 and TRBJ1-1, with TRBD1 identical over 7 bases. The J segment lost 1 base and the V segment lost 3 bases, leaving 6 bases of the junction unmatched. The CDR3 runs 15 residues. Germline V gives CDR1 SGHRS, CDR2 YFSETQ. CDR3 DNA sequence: TGCGCCAGCAGCTCAAGGGGGCGTACGAACACTGAAGCTTTCCTT. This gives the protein CASSSRGRTNTEAFL.

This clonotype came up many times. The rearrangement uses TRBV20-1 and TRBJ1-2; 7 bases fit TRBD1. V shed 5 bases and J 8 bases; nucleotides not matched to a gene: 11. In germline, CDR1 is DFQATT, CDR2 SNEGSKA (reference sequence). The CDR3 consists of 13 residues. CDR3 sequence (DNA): TGCAGTGCTCCTAGGACAGGACGACTAGGCTACACCTTC. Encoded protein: CSAPRTGRLGYTF.

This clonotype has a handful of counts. The CDR3 is CSASGGVVADGYTF. The CDR3 DNA is TGCAGTGCTAGCGGGGGGGTTGTGGCGGATGGCTACACCTTC. The chain uses TRBV20-1 and TRBJ1-2; tentatively, D is TRBD1 (5 bases). The V end was cut by 3 bases, the J end by 6 bases, with 17 bases between. There are 14 residues in the CDR3. Germline V gene sequence: CDR1 DFQATT, CDR2 SNEGSKA (reference sequence).

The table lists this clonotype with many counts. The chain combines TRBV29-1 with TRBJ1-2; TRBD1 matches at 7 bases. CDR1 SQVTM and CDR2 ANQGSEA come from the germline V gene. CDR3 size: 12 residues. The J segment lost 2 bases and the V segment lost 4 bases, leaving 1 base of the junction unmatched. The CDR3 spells CSVGTGNYGYTF. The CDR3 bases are TGCAGCGTTGGGACAGGAAACTATGGCTACACCTTC.

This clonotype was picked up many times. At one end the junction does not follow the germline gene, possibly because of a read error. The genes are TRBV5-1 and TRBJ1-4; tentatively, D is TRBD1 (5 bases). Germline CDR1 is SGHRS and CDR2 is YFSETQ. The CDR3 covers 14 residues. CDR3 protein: CASSLAGTNEKLFF. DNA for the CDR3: TGTGCCAGCAGCTTAGCAGGGACTAATGAAAAACTGTTTTTT.

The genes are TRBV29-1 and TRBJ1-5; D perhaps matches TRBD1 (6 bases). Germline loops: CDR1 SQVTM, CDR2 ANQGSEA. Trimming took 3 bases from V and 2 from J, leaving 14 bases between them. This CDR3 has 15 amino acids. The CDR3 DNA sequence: TGCAGCGTTGAGGGGGGGCTTTGGGGCAATCAGCCCCAGCATTTT. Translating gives CSVEGGLWGNQPQHF.

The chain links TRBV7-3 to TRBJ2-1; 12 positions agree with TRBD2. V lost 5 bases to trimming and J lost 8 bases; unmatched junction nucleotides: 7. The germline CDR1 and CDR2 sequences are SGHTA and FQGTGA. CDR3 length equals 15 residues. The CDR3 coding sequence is TGTGCCAGCAGCCAGACTAGCGGGAGTGTAGATGAGCAGTTCTTC. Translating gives CASSQTSGSVDEQFF.

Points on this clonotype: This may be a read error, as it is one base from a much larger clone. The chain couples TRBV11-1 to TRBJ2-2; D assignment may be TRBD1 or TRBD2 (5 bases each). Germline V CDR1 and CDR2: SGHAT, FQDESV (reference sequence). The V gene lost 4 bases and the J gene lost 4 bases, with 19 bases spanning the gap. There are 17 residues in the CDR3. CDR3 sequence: CASSSSGARQGTGELFF. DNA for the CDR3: TGTGCCAGCAGCTCCTCCGGGGCACGACAAGGCACCGGGGAGCTGTTTTTT.

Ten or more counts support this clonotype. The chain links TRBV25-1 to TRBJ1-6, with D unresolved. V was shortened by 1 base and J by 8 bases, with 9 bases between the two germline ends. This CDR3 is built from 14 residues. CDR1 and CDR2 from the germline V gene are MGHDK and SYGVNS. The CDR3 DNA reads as TGTGCCAGCAGTGAATTTCGGATAGATTCACCCCTCCACTTT. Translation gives CASSEFRIDSPLHF.

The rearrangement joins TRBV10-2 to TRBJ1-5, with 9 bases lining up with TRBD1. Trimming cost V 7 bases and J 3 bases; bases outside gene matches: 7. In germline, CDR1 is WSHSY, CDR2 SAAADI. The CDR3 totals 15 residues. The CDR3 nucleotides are TGCGCCAGCAAGAACAGGGGGCAAGACAATCAGCCCCAGCATTTT. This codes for CASKNRGQDNQPQHF.

CDR3 in amino acids: CASSFGLWEAQYF. CDR3 sequence (DNA): TGTGCCAGCAGCTTCGGGCTCTGGGAGGCCCAGTACTTC. The genes are TRBV7-9 and TRBJ2-5; tentatively, D is TRBD2 (6 bases). Germline CDR1 is SEHNR and CDR2 is FQNEAQ (reference sequence). Trimming removed 3 bases from V and 9 bases from J, with 14 bases in between. There are 13 residues in the CDR3.

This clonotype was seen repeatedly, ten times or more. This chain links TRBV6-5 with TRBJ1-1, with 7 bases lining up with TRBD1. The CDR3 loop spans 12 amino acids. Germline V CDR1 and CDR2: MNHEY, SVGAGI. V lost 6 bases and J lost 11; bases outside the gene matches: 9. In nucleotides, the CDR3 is TGTGCCAGCAGCAGACAGGGAGGCGACGCTTTCTTT. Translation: CASSRQGGDAFF.

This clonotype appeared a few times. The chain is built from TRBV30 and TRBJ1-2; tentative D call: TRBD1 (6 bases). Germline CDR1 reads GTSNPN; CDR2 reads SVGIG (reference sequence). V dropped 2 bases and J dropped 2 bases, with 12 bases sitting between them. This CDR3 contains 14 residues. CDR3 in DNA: TGTGCCTGGAGTTGGGGGGCAGAGAACTATGGCTACACCTTC. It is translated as CAWSWGAENYGYTF.

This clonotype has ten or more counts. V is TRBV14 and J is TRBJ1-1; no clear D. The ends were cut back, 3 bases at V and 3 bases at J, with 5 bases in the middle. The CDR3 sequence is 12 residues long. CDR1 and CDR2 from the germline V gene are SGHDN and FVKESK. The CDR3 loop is CASSQADTEAFF. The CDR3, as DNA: TGTGCCAGCAGCCAGGCGGACACTGAAGCTTTCTTT.

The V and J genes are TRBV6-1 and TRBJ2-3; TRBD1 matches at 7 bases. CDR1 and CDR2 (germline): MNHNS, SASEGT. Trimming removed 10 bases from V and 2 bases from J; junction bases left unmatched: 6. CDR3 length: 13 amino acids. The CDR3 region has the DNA TGTGCCACGGTGACAGGGTTCACAGATACGCAGTATTTT. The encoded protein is CATVTGFTDTQYF.

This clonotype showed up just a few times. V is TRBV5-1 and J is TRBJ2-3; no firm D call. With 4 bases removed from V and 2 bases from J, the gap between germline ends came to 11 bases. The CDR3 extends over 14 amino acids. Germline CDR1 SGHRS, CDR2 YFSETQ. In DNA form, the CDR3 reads TGCGCCAGCAGCGTGGATGCGGACACAGATACGCAGTATTTT. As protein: CASSVDADTDTQYF.

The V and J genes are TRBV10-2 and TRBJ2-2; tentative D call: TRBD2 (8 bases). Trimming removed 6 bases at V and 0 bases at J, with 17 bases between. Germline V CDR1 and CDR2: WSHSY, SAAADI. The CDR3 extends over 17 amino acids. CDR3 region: CASSIRQGLANTGELFF. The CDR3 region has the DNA TGCGCCAGCAGCATTCGACAGGGACTAGCGAACACCGGGGAGCTGTTTTTT.

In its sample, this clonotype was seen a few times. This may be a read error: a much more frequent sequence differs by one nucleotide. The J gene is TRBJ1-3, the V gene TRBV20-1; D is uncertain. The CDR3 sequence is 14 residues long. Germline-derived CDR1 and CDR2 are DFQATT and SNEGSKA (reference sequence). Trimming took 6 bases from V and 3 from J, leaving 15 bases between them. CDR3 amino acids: CSAIGGRIGNTIYF. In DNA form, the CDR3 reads TGCAGTGCCATCGGCGGCCGGATTGGAAACACCATATATTTT.

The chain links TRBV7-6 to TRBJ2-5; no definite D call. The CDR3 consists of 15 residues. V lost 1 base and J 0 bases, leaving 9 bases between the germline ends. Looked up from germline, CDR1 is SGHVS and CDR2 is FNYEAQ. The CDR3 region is CASSLGLVHQETQYF. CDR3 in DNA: TGTGCCAGCAGCTTAGGTCTGGTGCACCAAGAGACCCAGTACTTC.